This T cell receptor beta chain was captured by sequencing in a study of cytomegalovirus exposure and HLA in healthy donors. As for the study in general: Out of 398 genotyped donors, approximately 84% belonged to the Caucasian-associated ancestry cluster.

60 Vbeta and 13 Jbeta primers were used in PCR. The assay was immunoSEQ multiplex PCR, and TCRdb's table has in-frame clones only and misses some. The repertoire holds some 150,000 clones, with over 60% as singletons. As for this clone: Its specificity is not known.

The study's findings and limits: The productive fraction for most TCR beta V segments was about 87% or about 30% in an earlier analysis. A later analysis found that most CMV-associated TCR beta chains appeared HLA-restricted.

Donors sampled were nominally healthy, though unrecorded immune exposures were likely. Germline-derived CDR1 and CDR2 are MDHEN and SYDVKM. The CDR3 sequence is 12 residues long. V lost 4 bases and J lost 5, with 8 bases in between. Input material: PBMCs. The sequence was obtained from a woman between 25 and 40 years old in good health and CMV-seropositive. The chain recombines TRBV28 with TRBJ1-2; possibly TRBD1 for D (5 bases). The CDR3 spells CASSSDRYGYTF. The CDR3 coding sequence is TGTGCCAGCAGTTCCGACAGATATGGCTACACCTTC.